This T cell receptor (beta chain) was found in a study of regulatory T cells in long-lasting Graves disease. Study context: Graves' patients, diagnosed recently, had received antithyroid drugs under 3 months.

Investigators prepared the TCR beta libraries by applying iRepertoire HTBI primers and Arm-PCR of CDR3 regions. TCRdb reprocessed the multiplex PCR reads via MiXCR and lists one record per CDR3 protein. Of around 480,000 distinct CDR3 sequences listed, roughly 16% are singletons. Time point specified: newly diagnosed GD, antithyroid drugs for less than 3 months. Preparation of the TCR library used RNA extracted from PBMCs. It was American Thyroid Association guidelines that determined Graves' disease diagnosis. Between the trimmed V and J ends, which lost 1 base and 2 bases, there was a span of 12 bases. The CDR3 covers 15 residues. Germline loops: CDR1 SGHVS, CDR2 FQNEAQ. Separately, the same data were catalogued under a study of T cells in Graves' hyperthyroidism and ophthalmopathy. From that report: Clinical symptoms, serum thyroxine, TRAb, thyroid ultrasound and orbital computed tomography established diagnosis. Blood also contained most expanded thyroid clonotypes above 0.001.

The chain carries TRBV7-8 and TRBJ2-7, with a possible D match to TRBD2 (6 bases). This sequence originates from a man aged 35 to 55 with Graves disease. The sample was peripheral blood mononuclear cells (PBMCs), taken at new diagnosis, from a patient treated with antithyroid drugs. The CDR3 spells CASSLGWREAYEQYF. The CDR3 DNA follows: TGTGCCAGCAGCTTAGGATGGCGGGAAGCCTACGAGCAGTACTTC.